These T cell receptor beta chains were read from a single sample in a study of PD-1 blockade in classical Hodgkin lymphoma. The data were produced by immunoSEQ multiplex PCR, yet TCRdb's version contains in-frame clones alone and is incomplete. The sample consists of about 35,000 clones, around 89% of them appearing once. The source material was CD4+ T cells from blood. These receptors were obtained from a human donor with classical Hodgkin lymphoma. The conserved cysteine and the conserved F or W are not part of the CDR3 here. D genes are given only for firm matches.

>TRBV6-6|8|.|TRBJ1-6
ASSYGTLH
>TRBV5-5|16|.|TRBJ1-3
ASSLAVGRVFSGNTIY
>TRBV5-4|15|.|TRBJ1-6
ASSIPRGGQGNSPLH
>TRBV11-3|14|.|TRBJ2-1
ASSLEGGQAYNEQF
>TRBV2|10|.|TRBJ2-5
ASPLRGETQY
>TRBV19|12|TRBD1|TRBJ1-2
ASSLAGTVYGYT
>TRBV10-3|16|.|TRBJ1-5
AIRDSGSGRDSNQPQH
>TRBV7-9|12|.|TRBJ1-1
ASSLLRVGTEAF
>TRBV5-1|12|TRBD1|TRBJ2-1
ASSYWTGGSEQF
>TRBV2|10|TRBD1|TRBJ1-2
ASGQGVYGYT
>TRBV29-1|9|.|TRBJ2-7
STSRGHEQY
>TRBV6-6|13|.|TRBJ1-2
ASREGHRSNYGYT
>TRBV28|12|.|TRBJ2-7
ASRNRDFSYEQY